This T cell receptor (beta chain) originates from a study of cytomegalovirus exposure and HLA in healthy donors. The germline gives CDR1 SGHRS, CDR2 YFSETQ. V trimming: 4 bases; J trimming: 5 bases; junction bases outside the gene matches: 7. This CDR3 has 15 amino acids. The PCR was carried out with 60 Vbeta primers and 13 Jbeta primers. Repertoires were generated with immunoSEQ multiplex PCR, while TCRdb's copy carries only in-frame clones and drops some. The repertoire holds 100,000 to 120,000 clones, with about 80% as singletons. Material for sequencing was PBMCs. The clonotype originates from a man in his thirties or forties in good health and CMV-seronegative. The rearrangement links TRBV5-1 to TRBJ2-3, with 10 positions matching TRBD1. The CDR3 coding sequence is TGCGCCAGCAGCCAAACGGACAGGGGGATAGATACGCAGTATTTT. Translated, it gives CASSQTDRGIDTQYF.